A single T cell receptor beta chain is shown here with its context. Its target is unknown. This entry is derived from a study of beta chain features in type 1 diabetes. Expressed TCRB transcripts were sequenced, since all the RNA that had been isolated was reverse transcribed. Some clones are missing from TCRdb's copy, which holds only in-frame ones; the method was immunoSEQ multiplex PCR. The sample lists fewer than 650,000 clones, 15% to 18% occurring once. Study outcomes and limitations: The cDNA sequencing approach could over-represent high-TCR-expressing cells.

The trim removed 2 bases at V and 4 bases at J, leaving 2 bases unmatched. Germline CDR1 is MRHNA and CDR2 is SNTAGT. CDR3 length: 14 residues. Sequenced sample: naive CD4+ T cells from blood. The V and J genes are TRBV6-4 and TRBJ1-2, with 9 positions matching TRBD1. The receptor comes from a young man in good health. CDR3 sequence reads: CASSDPGQGYGYTF. In DNA form, the CDR3 reads TGTGCCAGCAGTGACCCGGGACAGGGCTATGGCTACACCTTC.